This T cell receptor beta chain was identified during a study of cytomegalovirus exposure and HLA in healthy donors. In the study overall: The same platform was used for the roughly 110 validation repertoires as for the approximately 730 first-cohort repertoires, as reported in a later analysis. Overall study findings and caveats: In vitro testing confirmed a few CMV-associated chains as specific for CMV antigens.

V lost 4 bases and J lost 2; bases outside the gene matches: 6. This CDR3 spans 14 amino acids. Germline values: CDR1 SGHKS, CDR2 YYEKEE (reference sequence). With regard to this clone: No antigen is known for it.

Profiling relied on immunoSEQ multiplex PCR, and the TCRdb table lists in-frame clones only, not all of them. The data contain roughly 120,000 clones, 85% to 90% of them seen just once; the ten biggest clones take up around 1.4%. The study drew the donors from its approximately 110-subject validation cohort, separate from the 666-subject first cohort. The source material was PBMCs. The receptor was isolated from a woman in her twenties or thirties in good health and CMV-seropositive. The V gene is TRBV5-5, the J gene TRBJ2-7; 7 bases fit TRBD1. The CDR3, as DNA: TGTGCCAGCAGCCGACAGGGTCCAACCTACGAGCAGTACTTC. Translated: CASSRQGPTYEQYF.